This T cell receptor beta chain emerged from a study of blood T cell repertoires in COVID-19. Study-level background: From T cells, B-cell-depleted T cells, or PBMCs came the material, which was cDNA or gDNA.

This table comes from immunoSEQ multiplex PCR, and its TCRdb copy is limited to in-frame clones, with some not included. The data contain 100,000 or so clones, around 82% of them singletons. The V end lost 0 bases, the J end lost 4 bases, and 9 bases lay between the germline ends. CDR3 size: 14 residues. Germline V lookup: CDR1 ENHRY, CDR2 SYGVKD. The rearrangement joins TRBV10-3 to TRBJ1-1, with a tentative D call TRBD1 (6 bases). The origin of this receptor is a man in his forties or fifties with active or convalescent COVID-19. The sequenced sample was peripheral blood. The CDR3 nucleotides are TGTGCCATCAGTGAGTCCCCAGGGGTCACTGAAGCTTTCTTT. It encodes CAISESPGVTEAFF.